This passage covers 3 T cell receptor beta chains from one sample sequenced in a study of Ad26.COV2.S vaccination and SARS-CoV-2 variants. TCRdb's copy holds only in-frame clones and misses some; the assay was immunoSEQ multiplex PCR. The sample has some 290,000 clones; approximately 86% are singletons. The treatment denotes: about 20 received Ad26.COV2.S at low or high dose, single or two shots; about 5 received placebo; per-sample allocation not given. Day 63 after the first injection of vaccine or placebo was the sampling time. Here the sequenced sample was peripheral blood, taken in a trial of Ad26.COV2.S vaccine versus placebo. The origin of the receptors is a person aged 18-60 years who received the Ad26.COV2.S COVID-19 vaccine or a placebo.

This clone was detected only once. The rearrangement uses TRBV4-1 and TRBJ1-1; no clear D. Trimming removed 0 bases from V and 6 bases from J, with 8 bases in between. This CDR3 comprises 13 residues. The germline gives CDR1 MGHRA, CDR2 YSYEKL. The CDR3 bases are TGCGCCAGCAGCCAAGAATCCGGGGCTGAAGCTTTCTTT. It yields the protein CASSQESGAEAFF.

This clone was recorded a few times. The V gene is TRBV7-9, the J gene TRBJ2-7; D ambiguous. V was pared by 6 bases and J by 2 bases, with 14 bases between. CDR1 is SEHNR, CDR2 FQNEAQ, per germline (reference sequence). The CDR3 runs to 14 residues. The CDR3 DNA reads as TGTGCCAGCAGTTCGCCAAACAATACCTACGAGCAGTACTTC. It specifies CASSSPNNTYEQYF.

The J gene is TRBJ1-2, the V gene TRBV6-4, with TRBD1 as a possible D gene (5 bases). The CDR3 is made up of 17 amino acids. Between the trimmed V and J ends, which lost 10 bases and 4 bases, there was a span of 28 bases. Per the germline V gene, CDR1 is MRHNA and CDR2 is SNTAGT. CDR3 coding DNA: TGTGCCATTCGGGGATCTACGACGAAGGGGTGGTTCTATGGCTACACCTTC. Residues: CAIRGSTTKGWFYGYTF.